This TCR beta chain was found in a study of early T cells in non-severe SARS-CoV-2 infection. General study findings and limits: Anti-spike CD8 responses were favored in VDJdb matching, and private and CD4 specificities were missed.

Individual cDNA molecules carried attached unique molecular identifiers. One entry per CDR3 protein results from TCRdb running MiXCR on the 5' RACE reads. The repertoire holds tens of thousands of distinct CDR3 sequences, with approximately 5.9% as singletons. Looked up from germline, CDR1 is ENHRY and CDR2 is SYGVKD. The CDR3 sequence is 14 residues long. V gave up 4 bases and J gave up 4 bases, with 13 bases separating them. This clonotype was seen only a few times. The antigen remains undetermined. The chain uses TRBV10-3 and TRBJ1-2, with no clear D. This receptor was identified in an adult who was a healthcare worker with PCR-confirmed SARS-CoV-2 infection or an uninfected control (not recorded which). The sequenced sample was whole blood, obtained at baseline. The chain's CDR3 is CAISVARVTYGYTF. The CDR3 DNA is TGTGCCATCAGTGTAGCTAGGGTGACCTATGGCTACACCTTC.